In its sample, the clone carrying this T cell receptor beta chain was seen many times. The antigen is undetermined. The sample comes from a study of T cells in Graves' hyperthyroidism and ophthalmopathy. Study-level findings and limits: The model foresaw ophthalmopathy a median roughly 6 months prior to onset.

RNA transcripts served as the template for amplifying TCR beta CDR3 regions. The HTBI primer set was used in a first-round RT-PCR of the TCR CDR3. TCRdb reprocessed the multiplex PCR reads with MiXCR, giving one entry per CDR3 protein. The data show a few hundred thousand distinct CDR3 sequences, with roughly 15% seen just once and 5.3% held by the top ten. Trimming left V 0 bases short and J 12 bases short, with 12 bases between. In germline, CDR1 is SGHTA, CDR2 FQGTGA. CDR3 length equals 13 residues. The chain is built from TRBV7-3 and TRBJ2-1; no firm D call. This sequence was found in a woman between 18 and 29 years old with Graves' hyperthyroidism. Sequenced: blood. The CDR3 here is CASSLTPAAGQFF. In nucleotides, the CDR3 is TGTGCCAGCAGCTTAACCCCCGCAGCTGGGCAGTTCTTC.